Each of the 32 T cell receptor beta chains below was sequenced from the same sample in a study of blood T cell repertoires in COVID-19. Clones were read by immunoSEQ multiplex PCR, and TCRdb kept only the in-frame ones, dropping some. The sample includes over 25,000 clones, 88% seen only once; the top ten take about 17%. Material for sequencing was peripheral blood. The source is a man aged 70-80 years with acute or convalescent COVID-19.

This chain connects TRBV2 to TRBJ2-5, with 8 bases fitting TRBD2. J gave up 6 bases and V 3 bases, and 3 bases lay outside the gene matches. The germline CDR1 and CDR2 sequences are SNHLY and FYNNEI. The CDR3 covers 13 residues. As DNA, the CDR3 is TGTGCCAGCAGTGATCAGCGGGAGAAGACCCAGTACTTC. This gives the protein CASSDQREKTQYF.

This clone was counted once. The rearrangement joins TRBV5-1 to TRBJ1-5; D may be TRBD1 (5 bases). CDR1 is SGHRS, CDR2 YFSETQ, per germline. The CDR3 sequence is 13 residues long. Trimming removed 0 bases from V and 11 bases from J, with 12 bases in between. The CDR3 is CASSLGGGGAQHF. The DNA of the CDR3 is TGCGCCAGCAGCTTGGGGGGCGGGGGGGCCCAGCATTTT. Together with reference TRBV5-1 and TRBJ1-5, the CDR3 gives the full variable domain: KAGVTQTPRYLIKTRGQQVTLSCSPISGHRSVSWYQQTPGQGLQFLFEYFSETQRNKGNFPGRFSGRQFSNSRSEMNVSTLELGDSALYLCASSLGGGGAQHFGDGTRLSIL.

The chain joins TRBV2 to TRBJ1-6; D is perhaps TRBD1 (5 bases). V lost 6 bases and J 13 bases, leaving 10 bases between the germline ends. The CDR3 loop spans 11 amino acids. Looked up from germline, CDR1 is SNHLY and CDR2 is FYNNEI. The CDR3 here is CASREEGPLHF. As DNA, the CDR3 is TGTGCCAGCAGAGAGGAGGGGCCCCTCCACTTT.

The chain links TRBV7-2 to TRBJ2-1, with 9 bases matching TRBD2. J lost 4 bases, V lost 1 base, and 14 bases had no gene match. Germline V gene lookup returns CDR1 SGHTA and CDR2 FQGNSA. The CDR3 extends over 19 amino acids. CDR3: CASSLEGLAGFSPYNEQFF. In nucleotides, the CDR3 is TGTGCCAGCAGCTTAGAAGGGCTAGCGGGATTTTCCCCATACAATGAGCAGTTCTTC.

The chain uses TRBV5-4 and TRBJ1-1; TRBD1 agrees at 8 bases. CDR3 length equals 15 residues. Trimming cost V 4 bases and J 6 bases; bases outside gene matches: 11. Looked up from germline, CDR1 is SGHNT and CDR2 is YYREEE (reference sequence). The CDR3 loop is CASSPGTGWESEAFF. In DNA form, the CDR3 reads TGTGCCAGCAGCCCAGGGACAGGTTGGGAATCTGAAGCTTTCTTT.

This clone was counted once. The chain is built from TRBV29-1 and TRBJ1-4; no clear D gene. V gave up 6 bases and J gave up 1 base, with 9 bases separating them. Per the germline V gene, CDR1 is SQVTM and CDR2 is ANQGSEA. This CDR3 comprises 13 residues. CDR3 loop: CSVIGGTNEKLFF. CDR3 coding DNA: TGCAGCGTAATAGGAGGAACTAATGAAAAACTGTTTTTT. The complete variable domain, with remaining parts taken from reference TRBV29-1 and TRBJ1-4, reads SAVISQKPSRDICQRGTSLTIQCQVDSQVTMMFWYRQQPGQSLTLIATANQGSEATYESGFVIDKFPISRPNLTFSTLTVSNMSPEDSSIYLCSVIGGTNEKLFFGSGTQLSVL.

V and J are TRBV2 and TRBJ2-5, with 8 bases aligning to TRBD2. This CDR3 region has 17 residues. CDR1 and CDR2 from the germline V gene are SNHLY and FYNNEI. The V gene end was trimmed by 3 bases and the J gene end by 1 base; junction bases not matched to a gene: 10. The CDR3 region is CASSDPAGEAVQETQYF. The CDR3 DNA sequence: TGTGCCAGCAGTGATCCAGCGGGGGAAGCAGTCCAAGAGACCCAGTACTTC.

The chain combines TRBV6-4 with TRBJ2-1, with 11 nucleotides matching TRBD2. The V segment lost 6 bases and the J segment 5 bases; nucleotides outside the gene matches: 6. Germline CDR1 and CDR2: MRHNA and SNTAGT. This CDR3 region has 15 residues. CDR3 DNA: TGTGCCAGCAGCGTTAGCGGGAGGGTTAACAATGAGCAGTTCTTC. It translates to CASSVSGRVNNEQFF.

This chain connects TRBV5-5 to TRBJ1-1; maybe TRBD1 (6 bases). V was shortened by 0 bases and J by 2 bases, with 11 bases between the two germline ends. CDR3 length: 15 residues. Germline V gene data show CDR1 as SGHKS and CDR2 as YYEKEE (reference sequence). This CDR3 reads CASSLGAGANTEAFF. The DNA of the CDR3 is TGTGCCAGCAGCTTGGGAGCAGGGGCAAACACTGAAGCTTTCTTT.

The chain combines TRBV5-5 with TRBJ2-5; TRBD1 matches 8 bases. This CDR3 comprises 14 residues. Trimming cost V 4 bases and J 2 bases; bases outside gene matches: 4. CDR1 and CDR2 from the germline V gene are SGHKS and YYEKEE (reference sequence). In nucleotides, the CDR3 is TGTGCCAGCAGCCTAGGACAGGGACAAGAGACCCAGTACTTC. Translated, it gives CASSLGQGQETQYF.

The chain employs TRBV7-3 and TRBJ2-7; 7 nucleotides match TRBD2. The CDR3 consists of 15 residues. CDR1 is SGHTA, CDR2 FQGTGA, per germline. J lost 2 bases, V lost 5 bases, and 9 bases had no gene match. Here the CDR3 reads CASSPAASGAYEQYF. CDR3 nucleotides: TGTGCCAGCAGCCCGGCCGCTAGCGGTGCCTACGAGCAGTACTTC.

The chain's CDR3 is CASSQTGNEQYF. The DNA of the CDR3 is TGTGCCAGCAGTCAAACAGGGAACGAGCAGTACTTC. This chain links TRBV6-2 or TRBV6-3 with TRBJ2-7; weak D call: TRBD1 (6 bases). This CDR3 contains 12 residues. V gave up 5 bases and J gave up 5 bases, with 10 bases separating them. The germline CDR1 and CDR2 sequences are MNHEY and SVGEGT.

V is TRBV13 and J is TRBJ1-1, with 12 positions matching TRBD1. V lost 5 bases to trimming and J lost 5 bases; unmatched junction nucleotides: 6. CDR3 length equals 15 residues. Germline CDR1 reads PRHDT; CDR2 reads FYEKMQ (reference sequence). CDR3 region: CASSAQGQGATEAFF. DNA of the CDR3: TGTGCCAGCAGCGCACAGGGACAGGGGGCGACTGAAGCTTTCTTT.

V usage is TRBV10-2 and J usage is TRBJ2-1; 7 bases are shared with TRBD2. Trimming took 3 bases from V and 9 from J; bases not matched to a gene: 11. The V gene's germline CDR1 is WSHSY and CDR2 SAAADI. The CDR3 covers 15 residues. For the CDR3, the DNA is TGCGCCAGCAGTGACTGGGCCCTTGGGGGGGGTGAGCAGTTCTTC. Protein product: CASSDWALGGGEQFF.

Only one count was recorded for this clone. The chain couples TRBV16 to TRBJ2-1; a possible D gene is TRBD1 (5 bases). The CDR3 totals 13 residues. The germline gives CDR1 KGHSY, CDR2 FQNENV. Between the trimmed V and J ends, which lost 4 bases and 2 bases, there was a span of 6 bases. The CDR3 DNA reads TGTGCCAGCAGCCTGGACACCTACAATGAGCAGTTCTTC. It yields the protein CASSLDTYNEQFF.

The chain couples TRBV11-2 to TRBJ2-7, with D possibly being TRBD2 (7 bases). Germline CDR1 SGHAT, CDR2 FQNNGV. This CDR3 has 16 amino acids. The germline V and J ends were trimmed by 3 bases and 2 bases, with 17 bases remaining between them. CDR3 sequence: CASSLGVRGGTYEQYF. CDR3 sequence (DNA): TGTGCCAGCAGCTTGGGAGTAAGGGGGGGAACCTACGAGCAGTACTTC.

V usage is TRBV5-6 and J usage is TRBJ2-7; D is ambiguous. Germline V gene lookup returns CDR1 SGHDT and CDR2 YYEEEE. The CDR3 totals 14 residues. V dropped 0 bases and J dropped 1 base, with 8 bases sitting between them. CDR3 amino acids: CASSLAYSSYEQYF. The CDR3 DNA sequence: TGTGCCAGCAGCTTGGCCTATTCATCCTACGAGCAGTACTTC.

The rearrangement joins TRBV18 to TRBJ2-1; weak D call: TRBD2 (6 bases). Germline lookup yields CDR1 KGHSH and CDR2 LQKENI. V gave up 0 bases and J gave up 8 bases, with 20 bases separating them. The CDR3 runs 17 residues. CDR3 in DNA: TGTGCCAGCTCACCACCGTACGGGAGTAAGGGAGAGGATGAGCAGTTCTTC. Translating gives CASSPPYGSKGEDEQFF.

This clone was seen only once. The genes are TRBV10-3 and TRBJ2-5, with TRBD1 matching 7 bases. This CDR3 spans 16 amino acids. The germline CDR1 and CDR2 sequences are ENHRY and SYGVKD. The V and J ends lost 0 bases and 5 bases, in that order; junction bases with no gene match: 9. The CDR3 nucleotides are TGTGCCATCAGTGAGTCCGAGGGGGCAGGAGGCGAGACCCAGTACTTC. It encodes CAISESEGAGGETQYF.

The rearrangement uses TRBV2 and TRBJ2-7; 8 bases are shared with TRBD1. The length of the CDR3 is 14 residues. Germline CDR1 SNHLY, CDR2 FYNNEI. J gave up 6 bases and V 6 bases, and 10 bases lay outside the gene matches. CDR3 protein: CASRRTGQEGEQYF. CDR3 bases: TGTGCCAGCAGGAGGACGGGACAGGAGGGCGAGCAGTACTTC.

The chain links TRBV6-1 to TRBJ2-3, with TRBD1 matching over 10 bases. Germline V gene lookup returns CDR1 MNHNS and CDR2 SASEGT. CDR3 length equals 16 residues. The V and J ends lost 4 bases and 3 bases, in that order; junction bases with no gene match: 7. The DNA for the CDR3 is TGTGCCAGCAGTGTGACAGGGGGCAGTGGAACAGATACGCAGTATTTT. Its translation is CASSVTGGSGTDTQYF.

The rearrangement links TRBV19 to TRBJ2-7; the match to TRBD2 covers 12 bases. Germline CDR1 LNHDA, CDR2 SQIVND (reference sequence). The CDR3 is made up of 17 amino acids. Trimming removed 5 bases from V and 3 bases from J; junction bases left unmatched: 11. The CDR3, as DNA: TGTGCCAGTAGTGGGGGGACCCGACTAGCGGGAGTCTACGAGCAGTACTTC. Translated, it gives CASSGGTRLAGVYEQYF.

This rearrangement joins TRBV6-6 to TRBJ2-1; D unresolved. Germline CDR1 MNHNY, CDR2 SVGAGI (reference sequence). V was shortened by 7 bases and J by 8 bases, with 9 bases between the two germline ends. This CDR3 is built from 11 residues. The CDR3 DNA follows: TGTGCCAGCACCTCTGGGCATGAGCAGTTCTTC. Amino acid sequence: CASTSGHEQFF.

The CDR3 DNA reads TGTGCCAGCACCCCCCTAGGGAAGGGGGTAGCAGCTTTCTTT. This encodes CASTPLGKGVAAFF. The J gene is TRBJ1-1, the V gene TRBV28; D is possibly TRBD1 (6 bases). CDR3 length equals 14 residues. Trimming took off 7 bases at V and 10 bases at J, with 22 bases between the two ends. In germline, CDR1 is MDHEN, CDR2 SYDVKM.

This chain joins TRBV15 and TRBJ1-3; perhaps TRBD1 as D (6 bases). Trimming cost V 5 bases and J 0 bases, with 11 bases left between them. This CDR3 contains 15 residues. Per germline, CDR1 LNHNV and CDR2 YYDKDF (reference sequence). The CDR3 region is CATSLDRNSGNTIYF. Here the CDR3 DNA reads TGTGCCACCAGCCTTGACAGGAACTCTGGAAACACCATATATTTT.

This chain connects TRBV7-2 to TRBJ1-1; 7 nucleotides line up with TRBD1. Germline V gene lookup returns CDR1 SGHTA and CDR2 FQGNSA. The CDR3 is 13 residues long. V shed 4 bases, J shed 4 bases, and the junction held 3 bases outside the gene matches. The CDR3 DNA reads TGTGCCAGCAGCTCAGGGGGAGGCACTGAAGCTTTCTTT. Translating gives CASSSGGGTEAFF.

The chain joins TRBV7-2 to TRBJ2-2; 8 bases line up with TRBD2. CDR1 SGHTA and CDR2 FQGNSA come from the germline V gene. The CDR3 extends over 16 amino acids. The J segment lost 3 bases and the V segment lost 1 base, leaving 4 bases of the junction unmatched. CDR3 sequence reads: CASSLVGLADTGELFF. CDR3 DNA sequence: TGTGCCAGCAGCTTAGTTGGACTAGCAGACACCGGGGAGCTGTTTTTT.

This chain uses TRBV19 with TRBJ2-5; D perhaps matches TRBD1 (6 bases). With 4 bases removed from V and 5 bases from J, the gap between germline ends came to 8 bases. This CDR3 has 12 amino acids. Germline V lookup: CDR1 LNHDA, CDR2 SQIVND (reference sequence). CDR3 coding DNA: TGTGCCAGTAGTAGAACAGGGGAGACCCAGTACTTC. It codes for CASSRTGETQYF.

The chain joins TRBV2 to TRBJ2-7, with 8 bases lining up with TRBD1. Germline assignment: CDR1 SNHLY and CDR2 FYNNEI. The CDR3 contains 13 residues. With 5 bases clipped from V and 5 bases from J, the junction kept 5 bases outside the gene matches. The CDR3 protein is CASSPQGADEQYF. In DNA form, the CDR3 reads TGTGCCAGCAGTCCCCAGGGGGCTGACGAGCAGTACTTC. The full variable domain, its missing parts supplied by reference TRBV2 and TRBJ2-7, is EPEVTQTPSHQVTQMGQEVILRCVPISNHLYFYWYRQILGQKVEFLVSFYNNEISEKSEIFDDQFSVERPDGSNFTLKIRSTKLEDSAMYFCASSPQGADEQYFGPGTRLTVT.

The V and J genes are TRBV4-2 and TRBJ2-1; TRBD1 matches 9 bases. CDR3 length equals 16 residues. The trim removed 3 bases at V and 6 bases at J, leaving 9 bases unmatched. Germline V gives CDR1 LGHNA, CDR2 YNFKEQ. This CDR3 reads CASSQAPGQGTNEQFF. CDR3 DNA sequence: TGTGCCAGCAGCCAGGCTCCGGGACAGGGTACCAATGAGCAGTTCTTC.

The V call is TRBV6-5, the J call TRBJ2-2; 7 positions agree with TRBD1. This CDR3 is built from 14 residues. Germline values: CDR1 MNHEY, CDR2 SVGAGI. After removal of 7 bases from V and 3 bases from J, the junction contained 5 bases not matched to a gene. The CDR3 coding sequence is TGTGCCAGCAACGACGACAGGGACACCGGGGAGCTGTTTTTT. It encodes CASNDDRDTGELFF.

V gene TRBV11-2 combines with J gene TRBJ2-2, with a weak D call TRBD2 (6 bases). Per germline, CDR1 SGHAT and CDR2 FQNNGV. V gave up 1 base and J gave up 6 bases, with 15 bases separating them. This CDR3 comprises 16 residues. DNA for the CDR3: TGTGCCAGCAGCTTAGGACTAGTTAGCGTCCCCGGGGAGCTGTTTTTT. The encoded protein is CASSLGLVSVPGELFF. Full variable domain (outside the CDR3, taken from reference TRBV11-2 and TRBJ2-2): EAGVAQSPRYKIIEKRQSVAFWCNPISGHATLYWYQQILGQGPKLLIQFQNNGVVDDSQLPKDRFSAERLKGVDSTLKIQPAKLEDSAVYLCASSLGLVSVPGELFFGEGSRLTVL.